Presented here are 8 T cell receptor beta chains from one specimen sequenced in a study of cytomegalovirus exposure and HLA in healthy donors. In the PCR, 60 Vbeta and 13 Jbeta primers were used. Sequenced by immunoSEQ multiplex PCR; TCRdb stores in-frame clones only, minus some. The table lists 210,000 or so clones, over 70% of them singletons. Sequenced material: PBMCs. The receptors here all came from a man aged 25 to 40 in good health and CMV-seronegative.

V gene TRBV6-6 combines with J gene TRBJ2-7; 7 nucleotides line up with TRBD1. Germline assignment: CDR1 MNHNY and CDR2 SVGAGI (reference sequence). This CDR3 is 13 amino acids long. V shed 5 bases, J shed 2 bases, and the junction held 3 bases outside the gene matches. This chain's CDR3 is CASSRGQAYEQYF. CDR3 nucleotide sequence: TGTGCCAGCAGTCGAGGACAGGCCTACGAGCAGTACTTC.

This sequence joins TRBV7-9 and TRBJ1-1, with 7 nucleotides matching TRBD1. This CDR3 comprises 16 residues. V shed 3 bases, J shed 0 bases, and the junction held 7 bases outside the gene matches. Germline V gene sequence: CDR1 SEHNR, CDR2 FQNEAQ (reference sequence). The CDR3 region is CASSLAPGQLNTEAFF. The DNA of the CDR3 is TGTGCCAGCAGCTTGGCTCCGGGACAGCTGAACACTGAAGCTTTCTTT. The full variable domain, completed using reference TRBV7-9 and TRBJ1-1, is DTGVSQNPRHKITKRGQNVTFRCDPISEHNRLYWYRQTLGQGPEFLTYFQNEAQLEKSRLLSDRFSAERPKGSFSTLEIQRTEQGDSAMYLCASSLAPGQLNTEAFFGQGTRLTVV.

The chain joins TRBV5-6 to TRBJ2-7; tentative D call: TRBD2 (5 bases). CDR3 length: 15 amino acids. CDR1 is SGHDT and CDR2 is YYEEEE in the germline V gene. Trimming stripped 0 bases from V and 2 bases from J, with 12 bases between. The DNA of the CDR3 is TGTGCCAGCAGCTTGGTGAGGGAGACGGCCTACGAGCAGTACTTC. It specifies CASSLVRETAYEQYF.

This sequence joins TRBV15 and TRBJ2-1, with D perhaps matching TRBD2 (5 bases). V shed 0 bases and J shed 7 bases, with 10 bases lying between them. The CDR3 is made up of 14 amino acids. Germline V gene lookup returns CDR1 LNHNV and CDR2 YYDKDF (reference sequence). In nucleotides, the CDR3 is TGTGCCACCAGCAGAGATCGTGGAGGTAATGAGCAGTTCTTC. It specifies CATSRDRGGNEQFF.

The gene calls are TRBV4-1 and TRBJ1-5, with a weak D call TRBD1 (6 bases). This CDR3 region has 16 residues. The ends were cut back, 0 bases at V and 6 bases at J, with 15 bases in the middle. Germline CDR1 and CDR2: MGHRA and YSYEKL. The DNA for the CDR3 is TGCGCCAGCAGCCAAGAAATGGCAGGGGTCGCTCAGCCCCAGCATTTT. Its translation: CASSQEMAGVAQPQHF.

The CDR3: CASRGDRKETQYF. For the CDR3, the DNA is TGTGCCAGCAGAGGGGACAGGAAAGAGACCCAGTACTTC. The chain combines TRBV2 with TRBJ2-5; 8 bases map to TRBD1. Germline trimming cut 6 bases from V and 3 bases from J; bases unmatched to any gene: 3. CDR3 length: 13 amino acids. The germline V gene encodes CDR1 SNHLY and CDR2 FYNNEI.

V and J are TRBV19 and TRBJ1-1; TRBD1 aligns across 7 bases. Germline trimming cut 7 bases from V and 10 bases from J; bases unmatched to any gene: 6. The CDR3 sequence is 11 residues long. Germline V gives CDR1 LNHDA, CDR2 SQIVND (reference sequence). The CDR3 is CASTVTGRAFF. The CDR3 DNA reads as TGTGCCAGTACCGTGACAGGGAGAGCTTTCTTT. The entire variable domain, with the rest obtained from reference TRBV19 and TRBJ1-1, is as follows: DGGITQSPKYLFRKEGQNVTLSCEQNLNHDAMYWYRQDPGQGLRLIYYSQIVNDFQKGDIAEGYSVSREKKESFPLTVTSAQKNPTAFYLCASTVTGRAFFGQGTRLTVV.

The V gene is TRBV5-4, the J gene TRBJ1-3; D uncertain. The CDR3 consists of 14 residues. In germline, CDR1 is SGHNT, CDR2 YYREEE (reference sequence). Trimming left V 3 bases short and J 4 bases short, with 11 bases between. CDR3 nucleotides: TGTGCCAGCAGCTACGGGGTCTCCGGAAACACCATATATTTT. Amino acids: CASSYGVSGNTIYF.